The 16 T cell receptor beta chains listed next were all sequenced from one sample in a study of blood T cells in healthy people across ages. A J-beta primer mix and a sample-barcoded 5' primer were used in a second PCR of about 7 to 12 cycles. TCRdb recomputed calls from the 5' RACE reads with MiXCR, one row per CDR3 protein. Seen here are fewer than 800,000 distinct CDR3 sequences, 20% to 30% observed once, and the top ten hold 9.4%. These data were also filed under a second study, of T cells of mothers and their children.

What was sequenced was blood. The receptors stem from a boy between 10 and 17 years old in good health.

The chain recombines TRBV9 with TRBJ2-5; TRBD2 agrees at 8 bases. CDR1 SGDLS and CDR2 YYNGEE come from the germline V gene. Trimming at V came to 0 bases and at J to 1 base, leaving 5 bases not matched to a gene. The CDR3 totals 16 residues. As DNA, the CDR3 is TGTGCCAGCAGCGTAGGGACGGGGGGGCCCCAAGAGACCCAGTACTTC. Its translation is CASSVGTGGPQETQYF.

In this sample, this clonotype turned up a few times. The chain joins TRBV5-1 to TRBJ2-3; 7 positions agree with TRBD1. Trimming at V came to 8 bases and at J to 4 bases, leaving 10 bases not matched to a gene. The CDR3 sequence is 14 residues long. The germline V gene has CDR1 SGHRS and CDR2 YFSETQ. CDR3 loop: CASKGQYIADTQYF. CDR3 sequence (DNA): TGCGCCAGTAAGGGACAGTACATCGCAGATACGCAGTATTTT.

There are a few counts of this clonotype. The chain uses TRBV3-1 and TRBJ2-5; tentatively, D is TRBD1 (6 bases). TRBJ2-1 matches the DNA end more closely, so the J call is doubtful. Germline values: CDR1 LGHDT, CDR2 YNNKEL (reference sequence). CDR3 size: 13 residues. CDR3 nucleotide sequence: TGTGCCAGCAGCCAAGACCTGGACAGAAAGCAGTTCTTC. As protein: CASSQDLDRKQFF.

The table lists this clonotype with a few counts. The chain couples TRBV4-2 to TRBJ2-5, with a possible D match to TRBD1 (5 bases). The J call may be incorrect, as the DNA end agrees better with TRBJ2-1. Germline CDR1 LGHNA, CDR2 YNFKEQ. The length of the CDR3 is 13 residues. The CDR3 sequence is CASSQERGNEQFF. The DNA for the CDR3 is TGTGCCAGCAGCCAAGAAAGGGGTAATGAGCAGTTCTTC.

This chain connects TRBV12-3 or TRBV12-4 to TRBJ2-4, with TRBD1 as a possible D gene (5 bases). The V end lost 2 bases, the J end lost 8 bases, and 10 bases lay between the germline ends. There are 13 residues in the CDR3. CDR3 region: CASSLIETDIQYF. CDR3 DNA sequence: TGTGCCAGCAGTTTAATTGAGACAGACATTCAGTACTTC.

This clonotype has just a few counts. The chain couples TRBV7-9 to TRBJ2-2; D may match TRBD1 or TRBD2 (5 bases each). Germline lookup yields CDR1 SEHNR and CDR2 FQNEAQ (reference sequence). V was pared by 5 bases and J by 4 bases, with 17 bases between. The length of the CDR3 is 16 residues. In DNA form, the CDR3 reads TGTGCCAGCAGCCCCCTAGAGGGGAGATTCACCGGGGAGCTGTTTTTT. This sequence encodes CASSPLEGRFTGELFF.

A few counts support this clonotype. The genes are TRBV5-1 and TRBJ2-2, with TRBD2 matching 10 bases. Per the germline V gene, CDR1 is SGHRS and CDR2 is YFSETQ. The CDR3 sequence is 17 residues long. V trimming: 1 base; J trimming: 6 bases; junction bases outside the gene matches: 9. The CDR3 bases are TGCGCCAGCAGCTTGTTCTCCGGGACTAGCGTCCCCGGGGAGCTGTTTTTT. Amino acids: CASSLFSGTSVPGELFF. Supplemented by reference TRBV5-1 and TRBJ2-2, the full variable domain reads KAGVTQTPRYLIKTRGQQVTLSCSPISGHRSVSWYQQTPGQGLQFLFEYFSETQRNKGNFPGRFSGRQFSNSRSEMNVSTLELGDSALYLCASSLFSGTSVPGELFFGEGSRLTVL.

This chain connects TRBV29-1 to TRBJ2-7, with 8 nucleotides matching TRBD2. The CDR3 runs 11 residues. Germline CDR1 SQVTM, CDR2 ANQGSEA. Losses at the gene ends were 8 bases for V and 3 bases for J; bases not matched to a gene: 3. The CDR3 region has the DNA TGCAGCTTTGCGGGGGGCTACGAGCAGTACTTC. This codes for CSFAGGYEQYF.

This rearrangement joins TRBV7-9 to TRBJ1-4; 7 nucleotides match TRBD1. The CDR3 has 18 residues. Looked up from germline, CDR1 is SEHNR and CDR2 is FQNEAQ (reference sequence). The J segment lost 3 bases and the V segment lost 5 bases, leaving 15 bases of the junction unmatched. The CDR3 loop is CASSTTTSGTEANEKLFF. DNA of the CDR3: TGTGCCAGCAGCACAACGACTTCCGGGACAGAGGCTAATGAAAAACTGTTTTTT.

This chain joins TRBV28 and TRBJ2-7; TRBD2 matches 13 bases. The CDR3 totals 16 residues. Germline V CDR1 and CDR2: MDHEN, SYDVKM. The ends lost 5 bases at V and 2 bases at J; junction bases unmatched: 6. The CDR3 DNA reads as TGTGCCAGCAGTCATGGACTAGCGGGGGCGACCTACGAGCAGTACTTC. This translates into CASSHGLAGATYEQYF.

Only a few counts were recorded for this clonotype. The chain has TRBV5-1 and TRBJ2-7; possibly TRBD1 or TRBD2 for D (5 bases each). The germline gives CDR1 SGHRS, CDR2 YFSETQ. The CDR3 runs 14 residues. V was trimmed by 3 bases and J by 4 bases, leaving 14 bases between them. The CDR3 region is CASSYGHGGYEQYF. CDR3 nucleotides: TGCGCCAGCAGCTACGGACATGGAGGTTACGAGCAGTACTTC.

The V call is TRBV2, the J call TRBJ2-1; D unresolved. The germline V gene has CDR1 SNHLY and CDR2 FYNNEI. V was trimmed by 4 bases and J by 7 bases, leaving 11 bases between them. This CDR3 region has 13 residues. CDR3 nucleotides: TGTGCCAGCAGTGTTTATAGGATAAATGAGCAGTTCTTC. This translates into CASSVYRINEQFF.

The genes are TRBV4-3 and TRBJ2-7; tentative D call: TRBD1 (5 bases). The CDR3 contains 14 residues. V lost 0 bases to trimming and J lost 3 bases, with 9 bases between them. Germline V gene lookup returns CDR1 LGHNA and CDR2 YSLEER. CDR3 in DNA: TGCGCCAGCAGCCAAGAACAGGTACACTACGAGCAGTACTTC. The encoded protein is CASSQEQVHYEQYF.

This clonotype was found once. V usage is TRBV20-1 and J usage is TRBJ1-2; TRBD1 matches 7 bases. Germline V gene lookup returns CDR1 DFQATT and CDR2 SNEGSKA (reference sequence). This CDR3 has 13 residues. The V and J ends lost 8 bases and 7 bases, in that order; junction bases with no gene match: 13. The CDR3 protein is CSTRSGGSSGYTF. In DNA form, the CDR3 reads TGCAGTACTCGGTCAGGGGGATCGAGTGGCTACACCTTC.

This chain connects TRBV27 to TRBJ2-5, with TRBD1 identical over 7 bases. The better agreement between TRBJ2-7 and the DNA end casts doubt on the J call. The CDR3 runs 13 residues. Looked up from germline, CDR1 is MNHEY and CDR2 is SMNVEV (reference sequence). The CDR3 DNA is TGTGCCAGCAGTTGGAGACAGGGCCACGAGCAGTACTTC. Protein product: CASSWRQGHEQYF.

The V gene is TRBV18, the J gene TRBJ2-3; TRBD2 is a possible D gene (6 bases). The CDR3 runs to 17 residues. Trimming took 6 bases from V and 5 from J, leaving 24 bases between them. Germline V gene data show CDR1 as KGHSH and CDR2 as LQKENI. CDR3 protein: CASSKSPGDQGGDTQYF. CDR3 coding DNA: TGTGCCAGCTCGAAATCCCCTGGGGACCAGGGAGGAGATACGCAGTATTTT.